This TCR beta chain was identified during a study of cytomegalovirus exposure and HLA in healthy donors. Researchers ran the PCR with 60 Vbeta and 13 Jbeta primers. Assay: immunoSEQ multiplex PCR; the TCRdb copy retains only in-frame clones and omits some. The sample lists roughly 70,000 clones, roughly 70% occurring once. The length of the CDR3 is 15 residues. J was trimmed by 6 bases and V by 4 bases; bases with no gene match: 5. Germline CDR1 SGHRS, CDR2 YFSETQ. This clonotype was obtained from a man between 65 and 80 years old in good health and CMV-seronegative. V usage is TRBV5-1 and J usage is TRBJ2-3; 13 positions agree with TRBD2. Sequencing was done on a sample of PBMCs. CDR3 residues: CASSLGLAGADTQYF. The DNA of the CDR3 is TGCGCCAGCAGCCTAGGACTAGCGGGAGCTGATACGCAGTATTTT.